This T cell receptor beta chain came from a study of follicular helper T cells after annual influenza vaccination (TCRdb year 2017). In the study overall: Blood was collected on days 0, 7 and 28 after each seasonal influenza vaccination. The 2013-2014 samples were cryopreserved, while the 2015 samples were processed right after collection. One week after vaccination, a second recruited cohort of about eleven subjects (Table S1) displayed a similar ICOS+CD38+ cTfh response. Some subjects were followed across successive annual vaccinations spanning the 2013-2014, 2014-2015 and 2015-2016 seasons to study recall of cTfh clones. Multi-year samples were available for six subjects, with four spanning two vaccination seasons and two spanning three seasons.

The paper's findings and limits, for the study overall: ICOS+CD38+ cTfh clonality correlated with the frequency of that population, and its change correlated with the change in circulating plasmablast frequency. In the assessment of influenza clone enrichment, the possibility that the much larger non-cTfh compartments were undersampled could not be ruled out. Only roughly 9.5-22% of analyzed cells yielded productive TCRB sequences, so sampling of rare clonotypes was not possible. Day 7 ICOS+CD38+ clones were most often found later in ICOS-CD38- cTfh, suggesting that subset may serve as a memory reservoir. Successive annual vaccinations recalled a recurring oligoclonal ICOS+CD38+ cTfh response that included tetramer and AIM influenza-specific clonotypes.

V is cut by 6 bases and J by 1 base, and the space between the germline ends is 4 bases. From the cysteine through the phenylalanine, the CDR3 covers 11 amino acids. Only CDR3 DNA is held: 33 bases, read in frame from base 1. The germline V gene provides CDR1 MNHNS and CDR2 SASEGT. The meaning of the sample's time point label: 2014-2015 season, 7 days after vaccination. Seasonal inactivated influenza vaccine (Fluvarix) was administered to adults, and sorted blood CD4 subsets were tracked by TCRB sequencing before and after vaccination. To be eligible, subjects had to live in the community and must not have received influenza vaccine in the previous 6 months. Exclusions included influenza vaccine contraindications, substance abuse, HIV/AIDS, active malignancy, immunomodulatory medication and active illness such as respiratory infection. At each time point, somewhere between about 40 and 110 mL of blood was taken. Ficoll-Paque PLUS or SepMate separation was used to isolate PBMC. CXCR5- memory CD4 T cells were sorted as a comparison non-Tfh subset. Cell subsets were sorted from PBMC on a BD FACS Aria before DNA extraction.

Library prep was done by the immunoSEQ multiplex PCR assay. Adaptive Biotechnologies handled the TCRB amplification, library preparation, sequencing and preliminary bioinformatics at Survey level resolution. Turning to the authors' computational methods: In R, clonality was calculated as 1 minus the normalized Shannon entropy, and the Gini index was computed using the R package ineq. Overlap score was the summed counts of shared sequences divided by total counts of all sequences in both compared samples. The significance of shared clonotypes was tested with Fisher's exact test, assuming a theoretical repertoire of 10^7 TCRB sequences. TCRdb carries this immuneACCESS record with in-frame sequences only. Its versions omit some clonotypes, under half of them owing to an unresolved V gene in the studies checked, with the rest unexplained. V and J calls and clone size are copied from that table; D and trimming were computed from the DNA. The sample table records nearly 10,000 clones; around four fifths of these occur just once. Together, the top ten hold 0.3% to 0.35% of the sample.

As to this clone: Its antigen is unknown. No much larger clone exists at a distance of one base, and base qualities are not known.

The sequenced sample was CXCR5- memory CD4+ T cells sorted from blood, obtained 7 days after influenza vaccination. The meaning of the sample's cell subset or site label: CXCR5- memory CD4 T cells. The clonotype comes from an adult who received the influenza vaccine. Recombination joined TRBV6-1 with TRBJ2-7; there is no confident call for the D gene. Read as DNA, the sequence is TGTGCCAGCAGACGATCCTACGAGCAGTACTTC. Translation gives CASRRSYEQYF.